This paragraph reports one T cell receptor (beta chain). These data are taken from a study of blood T cell repertoires in COVID-19. Looking at the study overall: From T cells, B-cell-depleted T cells, or PBMCs came the material, which was cDNA or gDNA.

The V and J ends lost 2 bases and 6 bases, in that order; junction bases with no gene match: 9. The CDR3 length is 16 residues. Germline V gene sequence: CDR1 LNHDA, CDR2 SQIVND (reference sequence). Living in roughly 23 US areas, the participants were between 18 and 89 years of age. Grouping used clinical history reported by participants in a survey and questionnaire. Original data processing: Researchers report that nucleated cell counts were estimated from reference gene primer amplification. Here immunoSEQ multiplex PCR was the method, and the copy in TCRdb shows in-frame clones only, minus some. D and trimming come from the DNA, and the V and J calls and clone size come from that table. Of about 270,000 clones in the sample, more than 80% were seen once.

The TCR comes from a woman in her 30s with acute COVID-19. This chain connects TRBV19 to TRBJ2-2, with 7 bases fitting TRBD1. Sequenced: PBMCs or T cells enriched from blood (not recorded which). The CDR3 reads CASSIYISGGPGELFF. CDR3 in DNA: TGTGCCAGTAGTATATACATCTCAGGGGGACCCGGGGAGCTGTTTTTT.